This T cell receptor (beta chain) was identified during a study of shared clonotypes between healthy human individuals. As for the study in general: CD4 naive and CD4 memory each took three plates per donor, while CD8 naive took two and CD8 memory one.

Every subset had its genomic DNA shared out evenly among several immunoSEQ plates. In the sorted-subset replicate PCRs, 200 ng DNA, around 30,000 T cell genomes, was used. Some clones are missing from TCRdb's copy, which holds only in-frame ones; the method was immunoSEQ multiplex PCR. The data contain millions of clones, 85% to 95% of them singletons. Selected positively for CCR7 and CD45RO-negative, naive CD8 cells excluded terminally differentiated effector memory CD45RA+ cells. Trimming took 4 bases from V and 4 from J, leaving 7 bases between them. The CDR3 loop spans 12 amino acids. CDR1 MNHNY and CDR2 SVGAGI come from the germline V gene (reference sequence).

The genes are TRBV6-6 and TRBJ1-2; D call uncertain. The sample consisted of naive CD8+ T cells sorted from blood. The receptor's source is a young man in good health. The CDR3 coding sequence is TGTGCCAGCAGTTCAGAGTCCTATGGCTACACCTTC. Amino acids: CASSSESYGYTF.